This TCR beta chain emerged from a study of identical twins. After removal of 3 bases from V and 2 bases from J, the junction contained 6 bases not matched to a gene. This CDR3 region has 15 residues. Germline values: CDR1 DFQATT, CDR2 SNEGSKA (reference sequence). TCRdb reanalysed the 5' RACE reads using MiXCR and keeps one entry per CDR3 protein. This sample has 650,000 to 800,000 distinct CDR3 sequences, with 8% to 9% found just once. In addition, the sample was reused for a study of yellow fever vaccine responses in identical twins.

The chain combines TRBV20-1 with TRBJ2-3; 9 nucleotides line up with TRBD2. Material for sequencing was PBMCs. This TCR derives from a woman aged 18-29 years in good health. CDR3 region: CSASPGTSLTDTQYF. The DNA for the CDR3 is TGCAGTGCTAGTCCCGGGACTAGCCTCACAGATACGCAGTATTTT.